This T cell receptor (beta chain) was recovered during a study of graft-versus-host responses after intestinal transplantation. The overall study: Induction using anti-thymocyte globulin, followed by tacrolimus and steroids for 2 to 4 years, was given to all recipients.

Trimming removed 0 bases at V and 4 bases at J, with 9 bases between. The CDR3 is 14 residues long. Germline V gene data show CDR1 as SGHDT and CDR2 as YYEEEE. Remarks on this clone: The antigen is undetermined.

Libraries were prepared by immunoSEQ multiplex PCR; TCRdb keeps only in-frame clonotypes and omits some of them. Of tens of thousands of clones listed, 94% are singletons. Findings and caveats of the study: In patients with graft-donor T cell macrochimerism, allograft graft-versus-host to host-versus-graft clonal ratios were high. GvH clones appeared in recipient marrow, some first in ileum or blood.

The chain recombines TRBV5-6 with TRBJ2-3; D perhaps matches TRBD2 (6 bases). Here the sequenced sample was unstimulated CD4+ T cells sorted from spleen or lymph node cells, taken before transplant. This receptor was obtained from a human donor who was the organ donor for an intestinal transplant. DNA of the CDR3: TGTGCCAGCAGCTTGGGACTAGTACCAGATACGCAGTATTTT. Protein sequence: CASSLGLVPDTQYF.